This T cell receptor (beta chain) was identified during a study of OX40 agonist ivuxolimab in advanced cancers. At the level of the study: Dose-escalation patients' cancers were hepatocellular carcinoma, melanoma, renal cell or head and neck cancer.

Losses at the gene ends were 2 bases for V and 3 bases for J; bases not matched to a gene: 4. Germline CDR1 is LNHDA and CDR2 is SQIVND (reference sequence). The CDR3 is 15 amino acids. Measured with immunoSEQ multiplex PCR; TCRdb has only the in-frame clones, and not every one. The sample records 98,000 or so clones, about 86% being singletons. The gene calls are TRBV19 and TRBJ1-5; 7 bases are shared with TRBD1. This specimen consisted of CD4+ or CD8+ T cells sorted from blood, obtained in a trial of the OX40 agonist ivuxolimab. This TCR was sampled from an adult with an advanced solid tumor such as melanoma, head and neck, liver or kidney cancer. CDR3 bases: TGTGCCAGTAGTATACGTGGGACAGCCAATCAGCCCCAGCATTTT. Its protein product is CASSIRGTANQPQHF.